This TCR beta chain was sequenced in a study of molecular identifiers for immune sequencing clone quantification. With RNA at 10%, 30% or 50%, naive CD8 libraries came from around 20,000 to 1,000,000 sorted cells. This CDR3 region has 14 residues. V lost 3 bases, J lost 9 bases, and 15 bases lay in between. The germline V gene encodes CDR1 MNHEY and CDR2 SMNVEV (reference sequence). MiXCR, applied by TCRdb to the PCR reads, yields one record per CDR3 protein. Among a few hundred thousand distinct CDR3 sequences listed, around a fifth were seen once. The chain employs TRBV27 and TRBJ2-1; D not certain. Sequenced: naive CD8+ T cells from blood, with Jurkat cell RNA spiked in. Subset described: FACS-sorted CD8+CD4-CCR7+CD45RA+ naive T cells. The TCR originated in a human donor in good health. Some libraries in this study had Jurkat cell RNA spiked in. The CDR3 bases are TGTGCCAGCAGTTTTACGGGTCCTGCCGGTGAGCAGTTCTTC. It translates to CASSFTGPAGEQFF.